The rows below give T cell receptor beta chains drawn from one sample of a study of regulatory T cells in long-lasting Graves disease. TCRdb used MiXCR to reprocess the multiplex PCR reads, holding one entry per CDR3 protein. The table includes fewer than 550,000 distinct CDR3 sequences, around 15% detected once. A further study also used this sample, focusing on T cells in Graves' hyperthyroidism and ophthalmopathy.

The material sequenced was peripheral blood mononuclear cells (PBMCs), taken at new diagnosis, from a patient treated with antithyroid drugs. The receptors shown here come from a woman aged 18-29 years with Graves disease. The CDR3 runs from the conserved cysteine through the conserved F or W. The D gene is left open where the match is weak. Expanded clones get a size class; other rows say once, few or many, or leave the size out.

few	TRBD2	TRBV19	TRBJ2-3	TGTGCCAGTAGTCTTCGGACTAGCGGGGCAACAGATACGCAGTATTTT	CASSLRTSGATDTQYF
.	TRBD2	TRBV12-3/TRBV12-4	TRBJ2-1	TGTGCCAGCAACCCCGCGAGCGGGAGGCCTGATTACAATGAGCAGTTCTTC	CASNPASGRPDYNEQFF
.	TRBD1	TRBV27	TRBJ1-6	TGTGCCAGCGTTTCCGGGACAGGGGAATCACCCCTCCACTTT	CASVSGTGESPLHF
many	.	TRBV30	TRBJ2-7	TGTGCCTGGAGTGGGCCAGCCTACGAGCAGTACTTC	CAWSGPAYEQYF
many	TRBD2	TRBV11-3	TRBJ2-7	TGTGCCAGCAGCCGCGAGGGAGGGGTCACCTACGAGCAGTACTTC	CASSREGGVTYEQYF
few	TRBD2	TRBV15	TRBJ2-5	TGTGCCACCAGCAGGCTGAGCGGGAGGGAAGAGACCCAGTACTTC	CATSRLSGREETQYF
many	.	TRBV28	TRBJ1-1	TGTGCCAGCAGTTCGACAGGACTGAACACTGAAGCTTTCTTT	CASSSTGLNTEAFF
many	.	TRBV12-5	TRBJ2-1	TGTGCTAGTGGTTTGACAGTCGGTGCGGGACTCGACAATGAGCAGTTCTTC	CASGLTVGAGLDNEQFF
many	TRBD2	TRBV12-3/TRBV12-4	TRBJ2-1	TGTGCCAGCAGTCCTCGACTAGCGGACTCCTACAATGAGCAGTTCTTC	CASSPRLADSYNEQFF
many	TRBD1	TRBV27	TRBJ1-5	TGTGCCAGCAGCAGACAGGGGGTTGGCAATCAGCCCCAGCATTTT	CASSRQGVGNQPQHF
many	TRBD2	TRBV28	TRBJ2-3	TGTGCCAGCAGTTTATCTTTCGAAAGTAGTCCGGGACTAGTAGGAGATACGCAGTATTTT	CASSLSFESSPGLVGDTQYF
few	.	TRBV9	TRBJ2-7	TGTGCCAGCAGTCCGGGAGCGGCACAGAGCTCCTACGAGCAGTACTTC	CASSPGAAQSSYEQYF
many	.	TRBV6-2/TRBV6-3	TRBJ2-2	TGTGCCAGCAGTTACGGGGTAGGGACCACCGGGGAGCTGTTTTTT	CASSYGVGTTGELFF